The next 29 T cell receptor beta chains were all read from a single sample in a study of shared clonotypes between healthy human individuals. Sequencing was performed with immunoSEQ multiplex PCR; in TCRdb, only in-frame clones are kept and a portion is missing. This repertoire shows approximately 2,300,000 clones, 92% found once; its top ten account for approximately 0.39%. Sequencing was carried out using naive CD4+ T cells from PBMCs. Subset of the sample: CD45RA+ positively selected. These receptors were collected from a man younger than 30 in good health. Some clones in this sample may be carry-over from other donors' samples.

The gene calls are TRBV11-3 and TRBJ2-3; unclear D gene. The CDR3 totals 15 residues. V shed 3 bases and J shed 0 bases, with 10 bases lying between them. CDR1 SGHNT and CDR2 YENEEA come from the germline V gene. DNA for the CDR3: TGTGCCAGCAGCTTGACCCGATCTAGCACAGATACGCAGTATTTT. Its translation: CASSLTRSSTDTQYF.

The V gene is TRBV9, the J gene TRBJ1-1; maybe TRBD1 (6 bases). V was cut by 0 bases and J by 6 bases, with 9 bases left in between. Germline CDR1 is SGDLS and CDR2 is YYNGEE. The CDR3 contains 13 residues. In DNA form, the CDR3 reads TGTGCCAGCAGCGTAGCGGCAGGGGCTGAAGCTTTCTTT. It specifies CASSVAAGAEAFF.

As regards this clone: Other DNA sequences from this sample encode an identical CDR3 as well. The chain carries TRBV2 and TRBJ2-2, with D uncertain. Deletions cut 4 bases from V and 8 bases from J, with 5 bases between. The CDR3 covers 11 residues. Germline CDR1 and CDR2: SNHLY and FYNNEI. The CDR3 sequence is CASSAAGELFF. CDR3 DNA sequence: TGTGCCAGCAGTGCCGCGGGGGAGCTGTTTTTT.

The chain couples TRBV29-1 to TRBJ2-1; D is unresolved. The germline V and J ends were trimmed by 4 bases and 0 bases, with 10 bases remaining between them. The CDR3 runs 14 residues. The germline V gene has CDR1 SQVTM and CDR2 ANQGSEA. CDR3 sequence (DNA): TGCAGCGTTGCGCCCGGTGGCTCCTACAATGAGCAGTTCTTC. It yields the protein CSVAPGGSYNEQFF.

This chain joins TRBV6-5 and TRBJ1-2, with TRBD1 identical over 8 bases. V was clipped by 8 bases and J by 5 bases; unmatched bases: 10. The CDR3 runs to 14 residues. Germline V gene lookup returns CDR1 MNHEY and CDR2 SVGAGI. The CDR3 region has the DNA TGTGCCAGCTACGGGACAGGAACCTTTTATGGCTACACCTTC. Protein product: CASYGTGTFYGYTF.

This clone has only a few counts. V is TRBV6-1 and J is TRBJ1-5; 7 nucleotides align to TRBD1. The CDR3 runs to 15 residues. Losses at the gene ends were 5 bases for V and 0 bases for J; bases not matched to a gene: 4. The germline CDR1 and CDR2 sequences are MNHNS and SASEGT. In nucleotides, the CDR3 is TGTGCCAGCAGTCTGGACAGGAATAGCAATCAGCCCCAGCATTTT. Protein: CASSLDRNSNQPQHF.

The table lists this clone with a few counts. The rearrangement links TRBV30 to TRBJ1-5; D is ambiguous. Germline V CDR1 and CDR2: GTSNPN, SVGIG (reference sequence). The CDR3 spans 13 residues. With 1 base removed from V and 9 bases from J, the gap between germline ends came to 13 bases. The DNA of the CDR3 is TGTGCCTGGAGTGAATACGGCGGAATGCCCCAGCATTTT. This translates into CAWSEYGGMPQHF.

The J gene is TRBJ2-3, the V gene TRBV15; D unresolved. Deletions cut 10 bases from V and 0 bases from J, with 11 bases between. Germline V CDR1 and CDR2: LNHNV, YYDKDF (reference sequence). The CDR3 spans 13 residues. CDR3 coding DNA: TGTGCCAGTAAGGGCGCTAGCACAGATACGCAGTATTTT. Encoded protein: CASKGASTDTQYF.

The chain joins TRBV28 to TRBJ1-4, with a possible D match to TRBD1 (6 bases). CDR3 length equals 16 residues. Germline CDR1 MDHEN, CDR2 SYDVKM. V gave up 5 bases and J gave up 5 bases, with 18 bases separating them. CDR3 sequence: CASSLPQGHWNEKLFF. As DNA, the CDR3 is TGTGCCAGCAGTCTCCCTCAGGGACATTGGAATGAAAAACTGTTTTTT.

In the case of this clone: Within the sample, other DNA sequences also encode this same CDR3. V is TRBV2 and J is TRBJ2-7; the D gene is possibly TRBD1 (8 bases). With 6 bases removed from V and 2 bases from J, the gap between germline ends came to 14 bases. CDR1 and CDR2 (germline): SNHLY, FYNNEI. The CDR3 consists of 14 residues. The CDR3 is CASSKQGGPYEQYF. CDR3 in DNA: TGTGCCAGCAGCAAACAGGGGGGGCCCTACGAGCAGTACTTC.

The chain joins TRBV2 to TRBJ1-1; TRBD1 aligns across 9 bases. Germline trimming cut 7 bases from V and 6 bases from J; bases unmatched to any gene: 9. There are 14 residues in the CDR3. In germline, CDR1 is SNHLY, CDR2 FYNNEI. CDR3 bases: TGTGCCAGCACCCTTACAGGGGGCACGGCTGAAGCTTTCTTT. Protein product: CASTLTGGTAEAFF.

V is TRBV7-9 and J is TRBJ1-5; perhaps TRBD1 as D (5 bases). The CDR3 is 15 residues long. The V gene's germline CDR1 is SEHNR and CDR2 FQNEAQ (reference sequence). Between the trimmed V and J ends, which lost 1 base and 3 bases, there was a span of 10 bases. DNA for the CDR3: TGTGCCAGCAGCTTAGATGCTGGGACCAATCAGCCCCAGCATTTT. This encodes CASSLDAGTNQPQHF. Looking up the rest from reference TRBV7-9 and TRBJ1-5 gives the full variable domain: DTGVSQNPRHKITKRGQNVTFRCDPISEHNRLYWYRQTLGQGPEFLTYFQNEAQLEKSRLLSDRFSAERPKGSFSTLEIQRTEQGDSAMYLCASSLDAGTNQPQHFGDGTRLSIL.

The chain has TRBV6-1 and TRBJ1-2; D remains unclear. CDR3 size: 15 residues. Germline V lookup: CDR1 MNHNS, CDR2 SASEGT. Trimming pared 7 bases from V and 9 bases from J, leaving 24 bases between. The CDR3: CASNLEQNYPVRYTF. As DNA, the CDR3 is TGTGCCAGCAACTTAGAGCAGAACTACCCTGTTCGCTACACCTTC.

The chain recombines TRBV7-2 with TRBJ2-7, with D possibly being TRBD2 (6 bases). The CDR3 has 13 amino acids. V lost 4 bases and J lost 3, with 10 bases in between. The germline V gene encodes CDR1 SGHTA and CDR2 FQGNSA. CDR3: CASSWDWNYEQYF. As DNA, the CDR3 is TGTGCCAGCAGCTGGGACTGGAACTACGAGCAGTACTTC.

This rearrangement joins TRBV4-3 to TRBJ2-1; D call uncertain. Germline values: CDR1 LGHNA, CDR2 YSLEER. The CDR3 runs 18 residues. Deletions cut 0 bases from V and 12 bases from J, with 27 bases between. The CDR3 region is CASSQDWSVAGPPIVQFF. CDR3 DNA: TGCGCCAGCAGCCAAGACTGGTCGGTAGCAGGTCCGCCAATCGTGCAGTTCTTC.

V gene TRBV4-1 combines with J gene TRBJ2-3, with unresolved D. V lost 3 bases to trimming and J lost 0 bases, with 13 bases between them. This CDR3 spans 16 amino acids. Germline lookup yields CDR1 MGHRA and CDR2 YSYEKL. DNA of the CDR3: TGCGCCAGCAGCCAGTCTGCGGAGCGAAGCACAGATACGCAGTATTTT. Its translation is CASSQSAERSTDTQYF.

This chain uses TRBV10-2 with TRBJ2-1; 9 bases agree with TRBD2. Per the germline V gene, CDR1 is WSHSY and CDR2 is SAAADI. V lost 6 bases, J lost 8 bases, and 5 bases stayed unmatched. CDR3 length: 13 amino acids. The DNA for the CDR3 is TGCGCCAGCAGGGGATTAGCGGGAGATGAGCAGTTCTTC. This gives the protein CASRGLAGDEQFF.

The chain employs TRBV5-1 and TRBJ1-2; TRBD1 is a possible D gene (5 bases). The CDR3 length is 14 residues. V was clipped by 7 bases and J by 2 bases, with 15 bases between them. Germline loops: CDR1 SGHRS, CDR2 YFSETQ. The CDR3 protein is CASSGPEQNYGYTF. The CDR3 DNA reads TGCGCCAGCTCGGGGCCGGAGCAAAACTATGGCTACACCTTC.

V and J are TRBV7-3 and TRBJ2-1, with D perhaps assigned TRBD1 or TRBD2 (5 bases each). Germline lookup yields CDR1 SGHTA and CDR2 FQGTGA. The CDR3 is 14 residues long. The V gene lost 1 base and the J gene lost 3 bases, with 7 bases spanning the gap. CDR3 in amino acids: CASSLRGVYNEQFF. In nucleotides, the CDR3 is TGTGCCAGCAGCTTAAGAGGGGTCTACAATGAGCAGTTCTTC.

This chain uses TRBV5-1 with TRBJ2-7; a weak D match, TRBD2 (5 bases). The CDR3 runs 13 residues. CDR1 and CDR2 from the germline V gene are SGHRS and YFSETQ. V was shortened by 4 bases and J by 4 bases, with 12 bases between the two germline ends. The CDR3 nucleotides read TGCGCCAGCAGCCAGGTTCGGGGTTACGAGCAGTACTTC. It translates to CASSQVRGYEQYF.

This clone was seen once. The chain recombines TRBV7-9 with TRBJ2-3; 15 bases map to TRBD2. The CDR3 length is 17 residues. Germline V lookup: CDR1 SEHNR, CDR2 FQNEAQ (reference sequence). V trimming: 3 bases; J trimming: 4 bases; junction bases outside the gene matches: 5. The CDR3 region has the DNA TGTGCCAGCAGCTTGGGACTAGCGGGAGGAATGGCAGATACGCAGTATTTT. As protein: CASSLGLAGGMADTQYF.

This sequence joins TRBV5-4 and TRBJ2-3; D might be TRBD2 (7 bases). Trimming removed 5 bases from V and 3 bases from J, with 13 bases in between. CDR3 length: 14 amino acids. Germline V gene data show CDR1 as SGHNT and CDR2 as YYREEE (reference sequence). The CDR3 DNA follows: TGTGCCAGCAGGGGGGGCGGGAGTACAGATACGCAGTATTTT. Protein product: CASRGGGSTDTQYF.

This chain joins TRBV5-1 and TRBJ1-2; weak D call: TRBD1 (6 bases). The ends were cut back, 0 bases at V and 2 bases at J, with 20 bases in the middle. This CDR3 comprises 18 residues. Germline V gives CDR1 SGHRS, CDR2 YFSETQ. In nucleotides, the CDR3 is TGCGCCAGCAGCTTGGTTCCCAGGGGCCCCCCCGAGAACTATGGCTACACCTTC. Its protein product is CASSLVPRGPPENYGYTF.

As concerns this clone: The same CDR3 is also encoded by other DNA sequences in this sample. The genes are TRBV6-5 and TRBJ2-1; D possibly corresponds to TRBD2 (6 bases). The CDR3 is 15 residues long. Trimming left V 5 bases short and J 0 bases short, with 11 bases between. Germline values: CDR1 MNHEY, CDR2 SVGAGI. CDR3 loop: CASSPGLASYNEQFF. For the CDR3, the DNA is TGTGCCAGCAGTCCGGGACTTGCCTCCTACAATGAGCAGTTCTTC.

CDR3 nucleotides: TGTGCCAGCAGTGAACCAGGGGCCAACCCCACAGATACGCAGTATTTT. Its translation is CASSEPGANPTDTQYF. This chain joins TRBV25-1 and TRBJ2-3, with D perhaps matching TRBD1 (6 bases). Between the trimmed V and J ends, which lost 2 bases and 2 bases, there was a span of 14 bases. Germline CDR1 is MGHDK and CDR2 is SYGVNS. The CDR3 is 16 residues long.

This chain uses TRBV28 with TRBJ1-2; D is perhaps TRBD1 (5 bases). This CDR3 contains 14 residues. Germline values: CDR1 MDHEN, CDR2 SYDVKM. V lost 5 bases and J lost 4, with 14 bases in between. CDR3 sequence reads: CASSKNPGRYGYTF. Here the CDR3 DNA reads TGTGCCAGCAGTAAGAACCCGGGGCGCTATGGCTACACCTTC.

This clone was counted a few times. This chain's CDR3 is CASSPPGGDGYTF. The DNA for the CDR3 is TGTGCCAGCTCACCACCAGGGGGGGATGGCTACACCTTC. The chain is built from TRBV18 and TRBJ1-2, with a weak D call TRBD1 (6 bases). The ends were cut back, 0 bases at V and 6 bases at J, with 8 bases in the middle. CDR1 KGHSH and CDR2 LQKENI come from the germline V gene. This CDR3 comprises 13 residues.

This chain connects TRBV5-5 to TRBJ2-7, with 7 bases identical to TRBD2. The CDR3 contains 14 residues. Germline V lookup: CDR1 SGHKS, CDR2 YYEKEE (reference sequence). J was trimmed by 4 bases and V by 3 bases; bases with no gene match: 7. The CDR3 loop is CASSSPGLRYEQYF. The CDR3 DNA reads as TGTGCCAGCAGCTCGCCGGGACTACGGTACGAGCAGTACTTC.

Concerning this clone itself: This specimen includes other DNA sequences encoding the same CDR3. The chain is built from TRBV4-2 and TRBJ2-2, with D hard to call. The CDR3 loop spans 14 amino acids. Per germline, CDR1 LGHNA and CDR2 YNFKEQ. Trimming removed 0 bases from V and 5 bases from J, with 7 bases in between. In nucleotides, the CDR3 is TGTGCCAGCAGCCAAGATAGATCGACCGGGGAGCTGTTTTTT. Translated: CASSQDRSTGELFF.